This T cell receptor (beta chain) is from a study of blood T cell repertoires in COVID-19 (TCRdb year 2020). Regarding the study in general: Samples covering the acute and convalescent phases of COVID-19 were provided by collaborators in the United States, Italy and Spain. The prospective study material was composed of cDNA or gDNA derived from T cells, B-cell-depleted T cells, or PBMCs. Subjects who had been exposed to COVID-19, were actively infected with it, or had recovered from it provided the deeply sampled blood TCRbeta repertoires that made up the dataset. A freely available public database, intended as a resource for researchers studying the immune response to SARS-CoV-2, is where the repertoires were released. Samples were obtained from the ongoing ImmuneRACE study (first 160 participants) and from over 1,000 subjects provided by 6 global collaborators. Nearly every sample came with metadata listing a de-identified subject ID, COVID-19 status, age in years and sex. Where HLA class I and class II types were available, the types were taken from metadata supplied by the sample provider, not from assay-based typing. The research as a whole found: Clinical and demographic metadata were provided uncurated, with the amount varying by source and participant.

V lost 8 bases and J lost 8 bases; the stretch between them is 16 bases long. Taken from cysteine to phenylalanine, the CDR3 has 13 residues. CDR3 DNA is the only sequence kept; it has 39 bases, read in frame from the first base. Reading the germline V gene gives CDR1 MNHEY and CDR2 SVGAGI. Comments on this clone: The antigen it recognizes is unknown. Base qualities are missing; no much larger clone stands one base away.

TCRbeta CDR3 regions were amplified from genomic DNA using the immunoSEQ Assay, a bias-controlled multiplex PCR. The published analysis was carried out like this. The number of nucleated cells in each sample was estimated from the amplification of reference gene primers within the assay. To quantify the absolute abundance of each unique TCRbeta CDR3 rearrangement, sequence reads were collapsed and filtered. Productive Simpson clonality was computed per sample as the square root of Simpson's diversity index over productive rearrangements. The clones in this table, taken by TCRdb from immuneACCESS, are in-frame only. Not every clone is retained; where verified, under half of the shortfall comes from an unresolved V gene, and the cause of the rest is unknown. V and J calls and clone size come straight from that table; D and trimming were deduced from the DNA. The sample records fewer than 150,000 clones, less than 90% of which are singletons. The ten largest clones add up to 18% of the sample.

Enrolling through a virtual design, the prospective study's participants ranged in age from roughly 18 to 89 years and lived across some 22 United States geographic areas. In the prospective study, participants were assigned to cohorts based on the clinical history participants reported in a screening survey and a study questionnaire. ImmuneRACE Cohort 3 recovered participants were defined by two consecutive negative NP/OP PCR tests, healthcare professional clearance, or symptom resolution. Mobile phlebotomists in the prospective study collected whole blood, serum and a nasopharyngeal or oropharyngeal swab from every participant. Over an approximately 2-month period, participants in the prospective study had the option of providing additional blood draws and questionnaires. Prospective study blood samples were shipped either frozen or at room temperature before DNA extraction.

The source of this sequence is a man aged 30 to 45 who had recovered from COVID-19. Sequencing used PBMCs or T cells enriched from blood (not recorded which). The rearrangement joined TRBV6-5 to TRBJ2-1; the D gene cannot be resolved reliably. Read as DNA, the sequence is TGTGCCAGCCGCCCCCCGTTTCGGGATGAGCAGTTCTTC. Its translation reads: CASRPPFRDEQFF.